The 21 T cell receptor beta chains below come from one sample, sequenced in a study of technical replicates of blood from several donors. Some clones are missing from TCRdb's copy, which holds only in-frame ones; the method was immunoSEQ multiplex PCR. The repertoire holds some 66,000 clones, with 85% to 90% as singletons. Input material: PBMCs. Source of these receptors: a human donor in good health. Some clones in this sample may be carry-over from other donors' samples.

The chain links TRBV9 to TRBJ1-3; 10 positions match TRBD1. V trimming: 0 bases; J trimming: 3 bases; junction bases outside the gene matches: 6. CDR1 and CDR2 (germline): SGDLS, YYNGEE. The CDR3 covers 17 residues. The CDR3 sequence is CASSVGGQGTGGNTIYF. For the CDR3, the DNA is TGTGCCAGCAGCGTAGGGGGACAGGGGACCGGTGGAAACACCATATATTTT.

The genes are TRBV4-3 and TRBJ2-2, with D unresolved. The CDR3 length is 15 residues. The ends were cut back, 1 base at V and 3 bases at J, with 9 bases in the middle. The germline V gene has CDR1 LGHNA and CDR2 YSLEER. The CDR3 loop is CASSQGNRYTGELFF. The CDR3 bases are TGCGCCAGCAGCCAAGGAAACAGATACACCGGGGAGCTGTTTTTT.

The V gene is TRBV5-6, the J gene TRBJ1-1; TRBD1 is a possible D gene (5 bases). CDR3 size: 17 residues. Trimming cost V 4 bases and J 1 base, with 20 bases left between them. Germline V CDR1 and CDR2: SGHDT, YYEEEE. This CDR3 is CASSPPGLGLGNTEAFF. As DNA, the CDR3 is TGTGCCAGCAGCCCGCCGGGGTTGGGACTTGGGAACACTGAAGCTTTCTTT. Complete variable domain (other parts from reference TRBV5-6 and TRBJ1-1): DAGVTQSPTHLIKTRGQQVTLRCSPKSGHDTVSWYQQALGQGPQFIFQYYEEEERQRGNFPDRFSGHQFPNYSSELNVNALLLGDSALYLCASSPPGLGLGNTEAFFGQGTRLTVV.

The rearrangement uses TRBV7-3 and TRBJ2-1; 10 bases fit TRBD2. The V segment lost 2 bases and the J segment 6 bases; nucleotides outside the gene matches: 19. This CDR3 has 20 amino acids. Germline V gives CDR1 SGHTA, CDR2 FQGTGA. Here the CDR3 reads CASSLSLGAKAGGPGNEQFF. The CDR3 DNA reads TGTGCCAGCAGCTTATCCCTGGGGGCAAAAGCGGGAGGGCCGGGCAATGAGCAGTTCTTC.

The V gene is TRBV5-6, the J gene TRBJ2-3; a possible D gene is TRBD2 (7 bases). The V gene's germline CDR1 is SGHDT and CDR2 YYEEEE. The germline V and J ends were trimmed by 5 bases and 5 bases, with 15 bases remaining between them. This CDR3 is 14 amino acids long. The CDR3 DNA reads TGTGCCAGCAGGGAGAGGGGGGGAGGAGATACGCAGTATTTT. This codes for CASRERGGGDTQYF. The complete variable domain, with remaining parts taken from reference TRBV5-6 and TRBJ2-3, reads DAGVTQSPTHLIKTRGQQVTLRCSPKSGHDTVSWYQQALGQGPQFIFQYYEEEERQRGNFPDRFSGHQFPNYSSELNVNALLLGDSALYLCASRERGGGDTQYFGPGTRLTVL.

V usage is TRBV7-2 and J usage is TRBJ2-3; a weak D match, TRBD2 (5 bases). Per the germline V gene, CDR1 is SGHTA and CDR2 is FQGNSA. CDR3 length: 14 residues. Trimming removed 7 bases from V and 1 base from J, with 12 bases in between. The CDR3 nucleotides are TGTGCCAGCAACCCTCCCGGGGGCACAGATACGCAGTATTTT. Translating gives CASNPPGGTDTQYF.

The chain links TRBV30 to TRBJ2-1, with 14 bases that match TRBD2. V gave up 3 bases and J gave up 7 bases; unmatched junction bases: 2. Per the germline V gene, CDR1 is GTSNPN and CDR2 is SVGIG (reference sequence). The CDR3 loop spans 14 amino acids. Here the CDR3 reads CAWRGLAGVNEQFF. As DNA, the CDR3 is TGTGCCTGGAGGGGACTAGCGGGAGTTAATGAGCAGTTCTTC.

This chain links TRBV25-1 with TRBJ2-2; the D gene is possibly TRBD1 (5 bases). The V end was cut by 7 bases, the J end by 4 bases, with 13 bases between. Germline values: CDR1 MGHDK, CDR2 SYGVNS. The CDR3 sequence is 14 residues long. The CDR3 DNA reads as TGTGCCAGCATGAGGCAGGGCGGCACCGGGGAGCTGTTTTTT. Its protein product is CASMRQGGTGELFF.

This rearrangement joins TRBV18 to TRBJ1-5; D gene unclear. V lost 4 bases and J lost 9, with 16 bases in between. Germline assignment: CDR1 KGHSH and CDR2 LQKENI. There are 14 residues in the CDR3. The CDR3 DNA follows: TGTGCCAGCTCACGAGGAGGTCAAAATGGGCCCCAGCATTTT. Its translation is CASSRGGQNGPQHF. Using reference TRBV18 and TRBJ1-5 for the parts outside the CDR3, the full variable domain is NAGVMQNPRHLVRRRGQEARLRCSPMKGHSHVYWYRQLPEEGLKFMVYLQKENIIDESGMPKERFSAEFPKEGPSILRIQQVVRGDSAAYFCASSRGGQNGPQHFGDGTRLSIL.

The J gene is TRBJ2-7, the V gene TRBV4-3; D may be TRBD1 (6 bases). The V and J ends lost 1 base and 1 base respectively, with 8 bases between them. This CDR3 contains 14 residues. Per the germline V gene, CDR1 is LGHNA and CDR2 is YSLEER. In DNA, the CDR3 is TGCGCCAGCAGCCAAGGAAGGGGGTCCTACGAGCAGTACTTC. This gives the protein CASSQGRGSYEQYF.

Within the sample, this clone is medium-sized. The genes are TRBV5-4 and TRBJ1-1; tentative D call: TRBD1 (6 bases). The germline V gene encodes CDR1 SGHNT and CDR2 YYREEE (reference sequence). The CDR3 is made up of 13 amino acids. V lost 3 bases and J lost 4, with 10 bases in between. The CDR3 protein is CASSWGGGTEAFF. In DNA form, the CDR3 reads TGTGCCAGCAGCTGGGGAGGGGGCACTGAAGCTTTCTTT. Filled out from reference TRBV5-4 and TRBJ1-1, the complete variable domain reads ETGVTQSPTHLIKTRGQQVTLRCSSQSGHNTVSWYQQALGQGPQFIFQYYREEENGRGNFPPRFSGLQFPNYSSELNVNALELDDSALYLCASSWGGGTEAFFGQGTRLTVV.

CDR3 sequence: CASRGSPGRPDTQYF. The CDR3 nucleotides are TGTGCCAGTAGGGGTTCTCCCGGCCGGCCAGATACGCAGTATTTT. The chain uses TRBV2 and TRBJ2-3, with D maybe TRBD1 (5 bases). From germline, CDR1 is SNHLY and CDR2 FYNNEI. This CDR3 is 15 amino acids long. Trimming removed 9 bases from V and 4 bases from J, with 20 bases in between. Complete variable domain (other parts from reference TRBV2 and TRBJ2-3): EPEVTQTPSHQVTQMGQEVILRCVPISNHLYFYWYRQILGQKVEFLVSFYNNEISEKSEIFDDQFSVERPDGSNFTLKIRSTKLEDSAMYFCASRGSPGRPDTQYFGPGTRLTVL.

This chain joins TRBV7-9 and TRBJ1-1; D gene unclear. Trimming took 4 bases from V and 0 from J, leaving 6 bases between them. Looked up from germline, CDR1 is SEHNR and CDR2 is FQNEAQ (reference sequence). The CDR3 is made up of 13 amino acids. DNA of the CDR3: TGTGCCAGCAGCTATAGTCTGAACACTGAAGCTTTCTTT. It encodes CASSYSLNTEAFF.

The chain uses TRBV15 and TRBJ2-5, with TRBD2 as a possible D gene (6 bases). CDR3 length: 16 amino acids. The V and J ends lost 5 bases and 1 base respectively, with 17 bases between them. Germline V lookup: CDR1 LNHNV, CDR2 YYDKDF (reference sequence). DNA of the CDR3: TGTGCCACCAGCGGACCAGAACGGGGGTTCCAAGAGACCCAGTACTTC. Protein sequence: CATSGPERGFQETQYF.

CDR3 protein: CASSESIHLAHTDTQYF. CDR3 DNA: TGCGCCAGCAGTGAGTCGATCCACCTAGCGCACACAGATACGCAGTATTTT. The rearrangement uses TRBV10-1 and TRBJ2-3; tentative D call: TRBD2 (6 bases). V was cut by 0 bases and J by 2 bases, with 15 bases left in between. This CDR3 has 17 residues. The germline CDR1 and CDR2 sequences are WNHNN and SYGVQD (reference sequence).

The chain uses TRBV11-1 and TRBJ2-4, with 7 bases matching TRBD1. Unmatched junction bases numbered 4, after V lost 5 bases and J lost 6 bases. This CDR3 spans 13 amino acids. Germline lookup yields CDR1 SGHAT and CDR2 FQDESV (reference sequence). For the CDR3, the DNA is TGTGCCAGCAGCCCCAGACAGGGAAACATTCAGTACTTC. Translating gives CASSPRQGNIQYF.

The chain has TRBV6-1 and TRBJ2-5; 7 bases are shared with TRBD1. The CDR3 has 15 amino acids. CDR1 and CDR2 (germline): MNHNS, SASEGT. The junction had 11 bases not matched to a gene; V was cut back by 7 bases and J by 3 bases. The CDR3 sequence: CASKDRTVTKETQYF. DNA for the CDR3: TGTGCCAGCAAGGACAGGACGGTAACAAAAGAGACCCAGTACTTC.

V usage is TRBV7-9 and J usage is TRBJ1-2; 7 bases align to TRBD1. The CDR3 sequence is 12 residues long. Losses at the gene ends were 8 bases for V and 4 bases for J; bases not matched to a gene: 4. Germline V gene data show CDR1 as SEHNR and CDR2 as FQNEAQ (reference sequence). CDR3 amino acids: CASDRDGYGYTF. In DNA, the CDR3 is TGTGCCAGCGACAGGGACGGCTATGGCTACACCTTC.

This rearrangement joins TRBV9 to TRBJ2-2, with D maybe TRBD2 (5 bases). V was pared by 0 bases and J by 3 bases, with 6 bases between. The CDR3 runs 14 residues. Germline V gives CDR1 SGDLS, CDR2 YYNGEE. For the CDR3, the DNA is TGTGCCAGCAGCGTAGACGGGGACACCGGGGAGCTGTTTTTT. Translated: CASSVDGDTGELFF.

The chain joins TRBV5-4 to TRBJ2-3, with 7 bases fitting TRBD1. Germline V gives CDR1 SGHNT, CDR2 YYREEE (reference sequence). With V trimmed by 4 bases and J by 5 bases, 7 bases remained unmatched. The CDR3 loop spans 14 amino acids. CDR3 nucleotide sequence: TGTGCCAGCAGCGGGACAGAAGTACGAGATACGCAGTATTTT. It translates to CASSGTEVRDTQYF.

V and J are TRBV6-1 and TRBJ1-5; weak D call: TRBD1 (6 bases). V lost 4 bases and J 5 bases, leaving 12 bases between the germline ends. The germline V gene has CDR1 MNHNS and CDR2 SASEGT. The CDR3 is 14 amino acids. The CDR3 DNA reads TGTGCCAGCAGTGCTGGGGGCGGGTATCAGCCCCAGCATTTT. As protein: CASSAGGGYQPQHF.